The T cell receptor beta chain described here comes from a study of cytomegalovirus exposure and HLA in healthy donors. About this clone itself: Its antigen is undetermined.

Study-level points and caveats: Rare sequences made up most TCRs, while some public TCRs were found in many donors. Serostatus for CMV was the only available immune exposure information. It has been reported that TCR beta sequences accurately predicted the HLA-A and HLA-B alleles of most subjects. Among the sequence variants, a highly shared cluster was likely an artifact of sequencing.

V lost 2 bases and J 1 base, leaving 10 bases between the germline ends. Germline CDR1 and CDR2: SGHRS and YFSETQ. This CDR3 is 14 amino acids long. Use of 60 Vbeta and 13 Jbeta primers characterized the PCR. The assay was immunoSEQ multiplex PCR, and TCRdb's table has in-frame clones only and misses some. This repertoire shows some 120,000 clones, 65% to 80% found once; its top ten account for about 13%. This receptor was taken from a woman aged 40 to 49 in good health and CMV-seropositive. This sequence joins TRBV5-1 and TRBJ2-7; TRBD2 might be the D (5 bases). Material for sequencing was PBMCs. Written as DNA, the CDR3 is TGCGCCAGCAGCTTAGTGAGCGGTTCCTACGAGCAGTACTTC. Protein sequence: CASSLVSGSYEQYF.